This T cell receptor beta chain is drawn from a study of cytomegalovirus exposure and HLA in healthy donors. The CDR3 sequence is 13 residues long. V lost 5 bases, J lost 7 bases, and 14 bases lay in between. Looked up from germline, CDR1 is MNHNS and CDR2 is SASEGT. Vbeta (60) and Jbeta (13) primers were used in the PCR. Clones were sequenced by immunoSEQ multiplex PCR, and TCRdb holds only the in-frame ones, with some missing. The table shows some 130,000 clones, with around 80% occurring only once. This clone was seen more than once but under ten times. The antigen remains unidentified. Whole-study results and caveats: V- and J-gene trimming in TCR beta was tied to a missense DCLRE1C variant by an analysis performed later.

The sample was PBMCs. The chain carries TRBV6-1 and TRBJ1-1; D is ambiguous. The receptor comes from a man aged 40-50 years in good health and CMV-seropositive. DNA of the CDR3: TGTGCCAGCAGTTTTACGGCAGCGGGTGAAGCTTTCTTT. It is translated as CASSFTAAGEAFF.